The 15 T cell receptor beta chains below come from one sample, sequenced in a study of cytomegalovirus exposure and HLA in healthy donors. The primer mix had 60 Vbeta and 13 Jbeta primers. This table comes from immunoSEQ multiplex PCR, and its TCRdb copy is limited to in-frame clones, with some not included. The table lists tens of thousands of clones, around 60% of them singletons. Sequenced input: PBMCs. The source of these receptors is a man aged 55 to 69 in good health and CMV-seropositive.

There are a few counts of this clone. The V and J genes are TRBV5-1 and TRBJ2-7; the match to TRBD1 covers 7 bases. The V segment lost 2 bases and the J segment 2 bases; nucleotides outside the gene matches: 7. Germline CDR1 SGHRS, CDR2 YFSETQ. The CDR3 loop spans 15 amino acids. CDR3 region: CASSLEPGGPYEQYF. In DNA, the CDR3 is TGCGCCAGCAGCTTAGAGCCAGGGGGTCCCTACGAGCAGTACTTC.

This clone was observed a few times. The chain uses TRBV7-9 and TRBJ2-2; 9 bases agree with TRBD1. The CDR3 length is 16 residues. V lost 5 bases and J lost 4; bases outside the gene matches: 8. CDR1 and CDR2 (germline): SEHNR, FQNEAQ (reference sequence). CDR3 bases: TGTGCCAGCAGCACCTTGGACAGGGGCGGCACCGGGGAGCTGTTTTTT. Translating gives CASSTLDRGGTGELFF.

The V call is TRBV5-6, the J call TRBJ2-3; D is unresolved. Between the trimmed V and J ends, which lost 1 base and 4 bases, there was a span of 13 bases. Germline loops: CDR1 SGHDT, CDR2 YYEEEE. This CDR3 has 15 amino acids. The CDR3 sequence: CASSLIGGHADTQYF. CDR3 in DNA: TGTGCCAGCAGCTTGATCGGTGGGCACGCAGATACGCAGTATTTT.

The chain links TRBV10-3 to TRBJ2-7; D remains unclear. Germline CDR1 is ENHRY and CDR2 is SYGVKD. Trimming took 3 bases from V and 0 from J, leaving 6 bases between them. This CDR3 spans 13 amino acids. CDR3 protein: CAISDVSSYEQYF. CDR3 sequence (DNA): TGTGCCATCAGTGACGTCAGCTCCTACGAGCAGTACTTC.

The chain joins TRBV14 to TRBJ2-4; TRBD2 matches 11 bases. The germline V gene encodes CDR1 SGHDN and CDR2 FVKESK. The length of the CDR3 is 17 residues. The V and J ends lost 4 bases and 1 base, in that order; junction bases with no gene match: 6. Here the CDR3 reads CASSRGTSGSAKNIQYF. The CDR3, as DNA: TGTGCCAGCAGCCGGGGGACTAGCGGTTCGGCCAAAAACATTCAGTACTTC.

This clone has only a few counts. This chain joins TRBV13 and TRBJ2-5, with 7 bases aligning to TRBD1. CDR3 length equals 15 residues. The V and J ends lost 0 bases and 4 bases, in that order; junction bases with no gene match: 5. Per germline, CDR1 PRHDT and CDR2 FYEKMQ (reference sequence). CDR3 coding DNA: TGTGCCAGCAGCTTAGGTTCAGGGGGAGCAGAGACCCAGTACTTC. Amino acids: CASSLGSGGAETQYF.

V and J are TRBV10-3 and TRBJ2-7; tentative D call: TRBD2 (5 bases). Germline V gene data show CDR1 as ENHRY and CDR2 as SYGVKD. The ends were cut back, 4 bases at V and 6 bases at J, with 13 bases in the middle. CDR3 size: 13 residues. CDR3 sequence reads: CAISAGGPVEQYF. The CDR3 nucleotides read TGTGCCATCAGTGCAGGAGGACCTGTCGAGCAGTACTTC.

J is TRBJ1-1 and V is TRBV7-6; tentative D call: TRBD1 (5 bases). V lost 1 base to trimming and J lost 2 bases, with 8 bases between them. Looked up from germline, CDR1 is SGHVS and CDR2 is FNYEAQ. The CDR3 length is 14 residues. The CDR3 sequence is CASSLGGLNTEAFF. CDR3 bases: TGTGCCAGCAGCTTAGGGGGACTTAACACTGAAGCTTTCTTT.

V is TRBV10-3 and J is TRBJ2-3, with 7 positions matching TRBD2. The CDR3 is 17 residues long. Germline values: CDR1 ENHRY, CDR2 SYGVKD. The ends lost 4 bases at V and 1 base at J; junction bases unmatched: 11. In DNA, the CDR3 is TGTGCCATCAGTGCCCACGTTTCCCGGGAGGGCACAGATACGCAGTATTTT. This gives the protein CAISAHVSREGTDTQYF.

This clone was counted only a few times. The chain carries TRBV5-4 and TRBJ2-7; 10 bases are a match to TRBD1. The CDR3 has 16 amino acids. Germline V CDR1 and CDR2: SGHNT, YYREEE (reference sequence). V dropped 4 bases and J dropped 4; count of bases not matched to a gene: 11. The CDR3 bases are TGTGCCAGCAGCCCGGGACAGGGGTATGTTGGGTACGAGCAGTACTTC. As protein: CASSPGQGYVGYEQYF.

This rearrangement joins TRBV4-2 to TRBJ2-2; 12 positions match TRBD2. V gave up 1 base and J gave up 4 bases; unmatched junction bases: 10. This CDR3 is 19 amino acids long. The germline CDR1 and CDR2 sequences are LGHNA and YNFKEQ. The CDR3 spells CASSQGGTSGPFRTGELFF. Here the CDR3 DNA reads TGTGCCAGCAGCCAAGGGGGGACTAGCGGGCCTTTTCGCACCGGGGAGCTGTTTTTT.

J is TRBJ2-5 and V is TRBV15, with 8 nucleotides matching TRBD1. Germline lookup yields CDR1 LNHNV and CDR2 YYDKDF (reference sequence). Trimming removed 10 bases from V and 5 bases from J; junction bases left unmatched: 24. The CDR3 extends over 18 amino acids. CDR3 region: CAKPPDREVGLESETQYF. CDR3 nucleotide sequence: TGTGCCAAGCCCCCGGACAGGGAAGTCGGACTGGAGTCGGAGACCCAGTACTTC.

This chain uses TRBV7-3 with TRBJ2-2, with a possible D match to TRBD2 (5 bases). In germline, CDR1 is SGHTA, CDR2 FQGTGA. The V gene lost 1 base and the J gene lost 3 bases, with 9 bases spanning the gap. The length of the CDR3 is 15 residues. The CDR3 region is CASSLRGVDTGELFF. The CDR3 DNA reads as TGTGCCAGCAGCTTAAGGGGAGTTGACACCGGGGAGCTGTTTTTT. The full variable domain, in which reference TRBV7-3 and TRBJ2-2 provide the parts outside the CDR3, is GAGVSQTPSNKVTEKGKYVELRCDPISGHTALYWYRQSLGQGPEFLIYFQGTGAADDSGLPNDRFFAVRPEGSVSTLKIQRTERGDSAVYLCASSLRGVDTGELFFGEGSRLTVL.

V usage is TRBV19 and J usage is TRBJ2-6, with 12 bases lining up with TRBD1. Unmatched junction bases numbered 14, after V lost 4 bases and J lost 4 bases. The CDR3 is 20 amino acids. Per the germline V gene, CDR1 is LNHDA and CDR2 is SQIVND (reference sequence). CDR3 residues: CASSTPTGTGGMGGANVLTF. The CDR3 bases are TGTGCCAGTAGTACACCAACCGGGACAGGGGGCATGGGGGGGGCCAACGTCCTGACTTTC.

This clone was seen a few times. The V call is TRBV6-5, the J call TRBJ1-5, with no clear D. The CDR3 has 12 amino acids. Germline values: CDR1 MNHEY, CDR2 SVGAGI. Trimming left V 5 bases short and J 6 bases short, with 8 bases between. The CDR3 is CASSPRGQPQHF. The CDR3 nucleotides read TGTGCCAGCAGTCCGCGGGGTCAGCCCCAGCATTTT.